This entry describes one T cell receptor beta chain. This sample was included in a study of human T cells and chemical hapten exposure. Background on the study: The use of 2% DPC on about 2 cm by about 2 cm of upper inner arm skin constituted sensitization.

In the authors' workflow: About 97,000 TCRs per sample was the median, with a range of roughly 23,224 to 750,000. TCRdb re-called the RACE reads through MiXCR, storing one row per CDR3 protein. TCRdb's processing, not the study's, gives the V and J calls here. The sample lists some 300,000 distinct CDR3 sequences, around 5.5% occurring once. Time point noted: pre-sensitization, week 0. Treatment of the sample: therapeutic diphenylcyclopropenone sensitization with weekly scalp DPC. Germline assignment: CDR1 SGHDT and CDR2 YYEEEE. The J segment lost 0 bases and the V segment lost 1 base, leaving 3 bases of the junction unmatched. The CDR3 totals 16 residues.

The sequencing here drew on whole blood, taken in connection with sensitization to the hapten diphenylcyclopropenone (DPC). This clonotype was sampled from a woman between 18 and 29 years old with alopecia areata. Some clones in this sample may be carry-over from other donors' samples. The rearrangement uses TRBV5-6 and TRBJ2-3, with 9 bases lining up with TRBD2. The CDR3 nucleotides read TGTGCCAGCAGCTTGCCTAGCGGGGTGAGCACAGATACGCAGTATTTT. Translated: CASSLPSGVSTDTQYF. Combining the CDR3 with reference TRBV5-6 and TRBJ2-3 gives the whole variable domain DAGVTQSPTHLIKTRGQQVTLRCSPKSGHDTVSWYQQALGQGPQFIFQYYEEEERQRGNFPDRFSGHQFPNYSSELNVNALLLGDSALYLCASSLPSGVSTDTQYFGPGTRLTVL.